This T cell receptor (beta chain) comes out of a study of blood T cell repertoires in COVID-19. Whole-study context: COVID-19 samples from acute and convalescent phases originated in the United States, Italy and Spain.

The protocol was immunoSEQ multiplex PCR, while the TCRdb copy is restricted to in-frame clones and leaves out a portion. The table lists about 230,000 clones, less than 85% of them singletons, with roughly 2.7% in the top ten. The CDR3 sequence is 16 residues long. The ends lost 4 bases at V and 1 base at J; junction bases unmatched: 7. Germline V gives CDR1 WSHSY, CDR2 SAAADI. The chain uses TRBV10-2 and TRBJ2-1; 7 bases are shared with TRBD1. Sequencing was carried out using peripheral blood. The receptor's source is a woman aged 70-85 years with active or convalescent COVID-19. The CDR3 DNA follows: TGCGCCAGCAGTGTACACGCGACAGGGTCCTACAATGAGCAGTTCTTC. This translates into CASSVHATGSYNEQFF.